Listed below are T cell receptor beta chains from one sample, sequenced in a study of shared clonotypes between healthy human individuals. Profiled with immunoSEQ multiplex PCR; TCRdb holds only in-frame clones, not every one. The sample gives under 1,900,000 clones, about 98.5% of which show up once; 0.36% is in the top ten. What was sequenced was naive CD4+ T cells sorted from blood. The receptors come from a man aged 25 to 40 in good health. CDR3s include the opening cysteine and the closing phenylalanine or tryptophan. Fields, in order: J gene, clone size, V gene, D gene, CDR3 DNA, CDR3 protein. The D gene is left open where the match is weak. Only part of the rows carry a size: once, few, many, or a class if the clone is expanded.

>TRBJ2-3|.|TRBV7-9|TRBD1
TGTGCCAGCAGCTCCGACAGGGACACAGATACGCAGTATTTT
CASSSDRDTDTQYF
>TRBJ2-5|.|TRBV14|TRBD2
TGTGCCAGCAGTTCCAAGGTCCTAGCGGGGGGCCAAGAGACCCAGTACTTC
CASSSKVLAGGQETQYF
>TRBJ2-1|.|TRBV25-1|TRBD2
TGTGCCAGCAGTATTCTAGCGGGAGGTAACAATGAGCAGTTCTTC
CASSILAGGNNEQFF
>TRBJ2-2|.|TRBV5-8|.
TGTGCCAGCAGCTTGGCCCAGCGATACACCGGGGAGCTGTTTTTT
CASSLAQRYTGELFF
>TRBJ2-7|.|TRBV5-1|.
TGCGCCAGCAGCCTGGACAGCGCTTGGAATACTGGGCAGTACTTC
CASSLDSAWNTGQYF
>TRBJ1-2|.|TRBV6-5|.
TGTGCCACCAACGGCCAGGGGTTAGGCGGCTACACCTTC
CATNGQGLGGYTF
>TRBJ2-1|.|TRBV9|.
TGTGCCAGCAGCCTCGGACTAAATGAGCAGTTCTTC
CASSLGLNEQFF
>TRBJ2-3|.|TRBV5-6|TRBD1
TGTGCCAGCAGCTACGATTTAACAGGGGGCTCCACAGATACGCAGTATTTT
CASSYDLTGGSTDTQYF
>TRBJ2-2|.|TRBV7-6|.
TGTGCCAGCAGCTTAGTTCTCGGTATCGCCGGGGAGCTGTTTTTT
CASSLVLGIAGELFF
>TRBJ2-7|.|TRBV7-2|.
TGTGCCAGCAGCGATGGGACTCTATACGAGCAGTACTTC
CASSDGTLYEQYF
>TRBJ1-2|.|TRBV6-1|.
TGTGCCAGCAGTACACAGGTCTATTCCGATGGCTACACCTTC
CASSTQVYSDGYTF
>TRBJ2-5|.|TRBV25-1|.
TGTGCCAGCACAGACGGCTCAAGAGAGACCCAGTACTTC
CASTDGSRETQYF
>TRBJ2-3|.|TRBV6-6|.
TGTGCCAGCAGTCAGGTTAATTCAGATACGCAGTATTTT
CASSQVNSDTQYF
>TRBJ1-5|.|TRBV27|.
TGTGCCAGCAGTTTATTTCGCCCGACAGTTGGTCAGCCCCAGCATTTT
CASSLFRPTVGQPQHF
>TRBJ2-2|.|TRBV28|.
TGTGCCAGCAGTCTCGAGGGACAATTGTTTTTT
CASSLEGQLFF
>TRBJ1-1|.|TRBV18|.
TGTGCCAGCTCACCACCCCCGGGACTCACAATGAACACTGAAGCTTTCTTT
CASSPPPGLTMNTEAFF
>TRBJ2-7|.|TRBV7-3|.
TGTGCCAGCAGCTTAACCCCGACCGGGAACGAGCAGTACTTC
CASSLTPTGNEQYF
>TRBJ1-5|.|TRBV4-2|.
TGTGCCAGCAGCCAAGAAGTAGGGTCGGGGCCCCAGCATTTT
CASSQEVGSGPQHF
>TRBJ2-7|.|TRBV5-1|.
TGCGCCAGCAGCCTCCCTCCGTACGAGCAGTACTTC
CASSLPPYEQYF
>TRBJ1-1|once|TRBV11-2|.
TGTGCCAGCAGCTTAGGGCACGTCGGTGGGCGGAATGAGAACACTGAAGCTTTCTTT
CASSLGHVGGRNENTEAFF
>TRBJ2-3|.|TRBV5-1|TRBD2
TGCGCCAGCGCCTCTAGCGGGGGATCAGATACGCAGTATTTT
CASASSGGSDTQYF
>TRBJ2-7|.|TRBV6-5|TRBD2
TGTGCCAGCAGTTCCGTAGGACTAGTCCGCTACGAGCAGTACTTC
CASSSVGLVRYEQYF
>TRBJ2-2|.|TRBV6-4|TRBD2
TGTGCCAGCAGCAAAACGGGACTAGCGGGAGTAGGTAACACCGGGGAGCTGTTTTTT
CASSKTGLAGVGNTGELFF
>TRBJ2-2|.|TRBV4-2|TRBD2
TGTGCCAGCAGCCGAAATCTAGCGGTAAACACCGGGGAGCTGTTTTTT
CASSRNLAVNTGELFF
>TRBJ1-5|.|TRBV7-2|.
TGTGCCAGCAGCCTCCGGACGGGAAATCAGCCCCAGCATTTT
CASSLRTGNQPQHF
>TRBJ1-1|.|TRBV7-9|.
TGTGCCAGCAGCTTAGATCCCTTGGCTTTCTTT
CASSLDPLAFF
>TRBJ2-2|.|TRBV6-5|.
TGTGCCAGCACCAACGGGTGGAACACCGGGGAGCTGTTTTTT
CASTNGWNTGELFF
>TRBJ2-5|.|TRBV30|TRBD1
TGTGCCTGGGAAACAGGGGGCGCAAAGACCCAGTACTTC
CAWETGGAKTQYF
>TRBJ2-7|.|TRBV5-1|.
TGCGCCAGCAGCTTGGGGTTTGGAGAGTACGAGCAGTACTTC
CASSLGFGEYEQYF
>TRBJ2-5|.|TRBV7-9|.
TGTGCCAGCAGTCCCGGCGAGACCCAGTACTTC
CASSPGETQYF
>TRBJ2-7|.|TRBV5-1|TRBD1
TGCGCCAGCAGTCGGACAGGGGCCTACGAGCAGTACTTC
CASSRTGAYEQYF
>TRBJ2-7|.|TRBV29-1|.
TGCAGCGTTGAAAGGTCCTGGAGCGAGCAGTACTTC
CSVERSWSEQYF
>TRBJ2-5|.|TRBV2|.
TGTGCCAGCACGAATCAAGAGACCCAGTACTTC
CASTNQETQYF
>TRBJ2-1|.|TRBV4-1|.
TGCGCCAGCAGTCGGCAGAACAATTACAATGAGCAGTTCTTC
CASSRQNNYNEQFF
>TRBJ1-1|.|TRBV18|.
TGTGCCAGCAAGAACCAGGGGAACACTGAAGCTTTCTTT
CASKNQGNTEAFF
>TRBJ2-7|few|TRBV28|TRBD1
TGTGCCAGTGAGGGACAGGGAGCCTACGAGCAGTACTTC
CASEGQGAYEQYF
>TRBJ2-7|.|TRBV6-5|.
TGTGCCAGCGGACTTAGCCGGAGGAGCTCCTACGAGCAGTACTTC
CASGLSRRSSYEQYF
>TRBJ2-5|once|TRBV5-1|TRBD2
TGCGCCAGCAGCTTCGGGACTAGCGGTACCGGATTCCAAGAGACCCAGTACTTC
CASSFGTSGTGFQETQYF
>TRBJ1-4|.|TRBV27|.
TGTGCCAGCAGTTTAGTCCCCCCTACCTCTGAGGGTGAAAAACTGTTTTTT
CASSLVPPTSEGEKLFF
>TRBJ1-1|few|TRBV6-5|.
TGTGCCAGCAGTTACGTAGGAATGGATATTGAAGCTTTCTTT
CASSYVGMDIEAFF
>TRBJ2-1|.|TRBV6-6|TRBD1
TGTGCCAGCAGTTACCCCGACAGGGGAGATGAGCAGTTCTTC
CASSYPDRGDEQFF
>TRBJ2-4|.|TRBV28|.
TGTGCCAGCAGTTTTGAGTTTGGGAGAGCCAAAAACATTCAGTACTTC
CASSFEFGRAKNIQYF
>TRBJ2-3|.|TRBV29-1|.
TGCAGCACCGGCCCAGATACGCAGTATTTT
CSTGPDTQYF